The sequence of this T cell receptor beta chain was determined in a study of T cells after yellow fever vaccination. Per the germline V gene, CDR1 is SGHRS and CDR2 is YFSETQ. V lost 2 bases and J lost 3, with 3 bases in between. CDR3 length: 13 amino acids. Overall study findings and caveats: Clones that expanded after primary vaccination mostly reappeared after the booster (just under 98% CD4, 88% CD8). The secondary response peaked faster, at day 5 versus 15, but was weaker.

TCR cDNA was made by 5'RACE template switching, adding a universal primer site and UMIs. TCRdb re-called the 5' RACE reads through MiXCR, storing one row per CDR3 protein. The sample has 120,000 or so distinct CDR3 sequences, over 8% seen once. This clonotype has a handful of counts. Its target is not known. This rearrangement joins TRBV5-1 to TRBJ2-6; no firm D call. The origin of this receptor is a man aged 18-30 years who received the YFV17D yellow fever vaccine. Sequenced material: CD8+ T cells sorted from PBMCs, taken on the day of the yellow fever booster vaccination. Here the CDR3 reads CASSLYGANVLTF. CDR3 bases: TGCGCCAGCAGCTTATATGGGGCCAACGTCCTGACTTTC.